These 22 T cell receptor beta chains were all obtained from the same sample, sequenced in a study of PD-1 blockade in classical Hodgkin lymphoma. Assay used: immunoSEQ multiplex PCR; TCRdb lists only in-frame clones, some missing. The table records 80,000 to 100,000 clones, roughly 92% of them present only once. Each patient relapsed following autologous stem cell transplantation, and prior brentuximab vedotin exposure differed. The material was peripheral blood mononuclear cells (PBMCs), obtained at baseline. The receptors come from a human donor with classical Hodgkin lymphoma.

This clone was seen only once. The rearrangement links TRBV18 to TRBJ2-6; D is possibly TRBD1 (6 bases). CDR1 is KGHSH, CDR2 LQKENI, per germline. The CDR3 spans 16 residues. V lost 1 base to trimming and J lost 0 bases, with 7 bases between them. CDR3: CASSPLGGSGANVLTF. Written as DNA, the CDR3 is TGTGCCAGCTCACCACTAGGGGGCTCTGGGGCCAACGTCCTGACTTTC.

This chain links TRBV2 with TRBJ1-3; 7 positions agree with TRBD1. The trim removed 6 bases at V and 0 bases at J, leaving 11 bases unmatched. This CDR3 has 17 amino acids. Germline values: CDR1 SNHLY, CDR2 FYNNEI. CDR3 region: CASRPSSGTVSGNTIYF. CDR3 sequence (DNA): TGTGCCAGCAGGCCCTCCTCCGGGACAGTCTCTGGAAACACCATATATTTT.

This sequence joins TRBV7-2 and TRBJ1-4, with D maybe TRBD1 (6 bases). This CDR3 comprises 15 residues. Germline values: CDR1 SGHTA, CDR2 FQGNSA. The V gene lost 5 bases and the J gene lost 9 bases, with 19 bases spanning the gap. In DNA form, the CDR3 reads TGTGCCAGCAGCCTTACAGGGTACAGCCAAAAAAAACTGTTTTTT. It encodes CASSLTGYSQKKLFF.

V usage is TRBV4-1 and J usage is TRBJ1-5; D gene uncertain. The germline V gene has CDR1 MGHRA and CDR2 YSYEKL. Trimming stripped 1 base from V and 2 bases from J, with 9 bases between. The CDR3 consists of 15 residues. The CDR3 reads CASSQAGLGNQPQHF. The CDR3 DNA follows: TGCGCCAGCAGCCAAGCGGGATTGGGCAATCAGCCCCAGCATTTT.

The DNA of the CDR3 is TGCGCCAGCAGCCCCCACCGGGACAGGGGTGAAGCTTTCTTT. This gives the protein CASSPHRDRGEAFF. The chain couples TRBV5-1 to TRBJ1-1, with 10 bases aligning to TRBD1. This CDR3 has 14 amino acids. Germline V lookup: CDR1 SGHRS, CDR2 YFSETQ. Trimming cost V 4 bases and J 7 bases; bases outside gene matches: 7.

In DNA form, the CDR3 reads TGTGCCAGCAGGGGAGCGGACAGGGGGAACCACGAGCAGTACTTC. Translation gives CASRGADRGNHEQYF. The rearrangement joins TRBV6-1 to TRBJ2-7; 10 bases agree with TRBD1. The CDR3 covers 15 residues. The ends lost 6 bases at V and 5 bases at J; junction bases unmatched: 10. Germline-derived CDR1 and CDR2 are MNHNS and SASEGT.

The CDR3 nucleotides are TGTGCCAGCTCACCACCCAAGCGGGATGGCGAGCAGTACTTC. This encodes CASSPPKRDGEQYF. The chain links TRBV18 to TRBJ2-7; 7 nucleotides agree with TRBD2. The CDR3 spans 14 residues. The J segment lost 6 bases and the V segment lost 0 bases, leaving 5 bases of the junction unmatched. CDR1 and CDR2 (germline): KGHSH, LQKENI.

The chain uses TRBV5-6 and TRBJ2-7; D could derive from TRBD1 or TRBD2 (6 bases each). CDR1 is SGHDT, CDR2 YYEEEE, per germline. V was cut by 2 bases and J by 3 bases, with 15 bases left in between. The CDR3 has 15 amino acids. CDR3 region: CASSFGTGAFYEQYF. CDR3 coding DNA: TGTGCCAGCAGCTTTGGGACGGGGGCGTTCTACGAGCAGTACTTC.

This chain links TRBV14 with TRBJ2-1; TRBD1 matches at 9 bases. This CDR3 region has 16 residues. Germline CDR1 SGHDN, CDR2 FVKESK. Trimming cost V 4 bases and J 3 bases; bases outside gene matches: 7. The CDR3 spells CASSPLDRGNYNEQFF. The CDR3 nucleotides read TGTGCCAGCAGCCCACTGGACAGGGGAAACTACAATGAGCAGTTCTTC. The full variable domain, in which reference TRBV14 and TRBJ2-1 provide the parts outside the CDR3, is EAGVTQFPSHSVIEKGQTVTLRCDPISGHDNLYWYRRVMGKEIKFLLHFVKESKQDESGMPNNRFLAERTGGTYSTLKVQPAELEDSGVYFCASSPLDRGNYNEQFFGPGTRLTVL.

This sequence joins TRBV30 and TRBJ2-5; 10 bases map to TRBD1. V gave up 0 bases and J gave up 4 bases; unmatched junction bases: 5. The CDR3 has 15 residues. The V gene's germline CDR1 is GTSNPN and CDR2 SVGIG (reference sequence). The CDR3 region is CAWSVLGQGGETQYF. The CDR3 nucleotides read TGTGCCTGGAGTGTACTCGGACAGGGGGGAGAGACCCAGTACTTC.

The chain has TRBV29-1 and TRBJ2-7, with D possibly called TRBD1 or TRBD2 (6 bases each). Trimming shortened V by 8 bases and J by 3 bases, and 17 bases separated the two germline ends. There are 13 residues in the CDR3. Germline assignment: CDR1 SQVTM and CDR2 ANQGSEA. CDR3 region: CSYFDKGGYEQYF. Here the CDR3 DNA reads TGCAGCTACTTCGACAAGGGGGGCTACGAGCAGTACTTC.

The chain carries TRBV30 and TRBJ2-5; 8 positions agree with TRBD2. The V gene end was trimmed by 7 bases and the J gene end by 2 bases; junction bases not matched to a gene: 3. The CDR3 contains 12 residues. Germline CDR1 GTSNPN, CDR2 SVGIG (reference sequence). The CDR3 bases are TGTGCCTTACAGCGGGGGCAAGAGACCCAGTACTTC. The encoded protein is CALQRGQETQYF.

This chain uses TRBV6-5 with TRBJ1-4; tentatively, D is TRBD1 (5 bases). Germline V gives CDR1 MNHEY, CDR2 SVGAGI. The germline V and J ends were trimmed by 4 bases and 6 bases, with 12 bases remaining between them. CDR3 length: 14 residues. This CDR3 reads CASSWGPEDEKLFF. The CDR3 nucleotides are TGTGCCAGCAGTTGGGGACCGGAGGATGAAAAACTGTTTTTT.

This chain joins TRBV6-6 and TRBJ1-1, with D perhaps matching TRBD1 (6 bases). Germline CDR1 MNHNY, CDR2 SVGAGI (reference sequence). This CDR3 has 13 amino acids. V lost 3 bases and J lost 4, with 9 bases in between. The CDR3 region is CASSYGGLTEAFF. In DNA form, the CDR3 reads TGTGCCAGCAGTTATGGGGGGCTCACTGAAGCTTTCTTT.

The genes are TRBV30 and TRBJ1-6; no reliable D call. The CDR3 loop spans 13 amino acids. V gave up 2 bases and J gave up 8 bases, with 10 bases separating them. The germline gives CDR1 GTSNPN, CDR2 SVGIG (reference sequence). CDR3 region: CAWSRHEDSPLHF. The CDR3 DNA follows: TGTGCCTGGAGTCGACACGAGGATTCACCCCTCCACTTT.

In its sample, this clone was seen once. V is TRBV4-1 and J is TRBJ1-1; 8 nucleotides line up with TRBD1. Germline V lookup: CDR1 MGHRA, CDR2 YSYEKL. This CDR3 has 13 residues. V trimming: 2 bases; J trimming: 7 bases; junction bases outside the gene matches: 3. This CDR3 is CASSQPDRDEAFF. Written as DNA, the CDR3 is TGCGCCAGCAGCCAACCGGACAGGGATGAAGCTTTCTTT.

This clone was detected a few times. J is TRBJ1-2 and V is TRBV30, with TRBD1 as a possible D gene (5 bases). V gave up 7 bases and J gave up 1 base, with 16 bases separating them. The CDR3 is made up of 14 amino acids. Germline CDR1 and CDR2: GTSNPN and SVGIG (reference sequence). This CDR3 is CASGIGHSNYGYTF. In DNA, the CDR3 is TGTGCCTCTGGTATAGGACACAGTAACTATGGCTACACCTTC.

The genes are TRBV2 and TRBJ2-1, with D possibly being TRBD2 (6 bases). Germline V CDR1 and CDR2: SNHLY, FYNNEI. This CDR3 comprises 15 residues. V dropped 6 bases and J dropped 5 bases, with 17 bases sitting between them. In nucleotides, the CDR3 is TGTGCCAGCAGGTCCGACCGCGGGGCCCACAATGAGCAGTTCTTC. The encoded protein is CASRSDRGAHNEQFF.

The chain carries TRBV7-2 and TRBJ1-3; D remains unclear. The CDR3 sequence is 14 residues long. Germline V gene sequence: CDR1 SGHTA, CDR2 FQGNSA. Deletions cut 7 bases from V and 0 bases from J, with 10 bases between. CDR3 sequence (DNA): TGTGCCAGCAAGTCGGGTTACTCTGGAAACACCATATATTTT. Translating gives CASKSGYSGNTIYF.

The V and J genes are TRBV5-1 and TRBJ2-7; 9 bases are a match to TRBD1. J lost 6 bases, V lost 0 bases, and 4 bases had no gene match. The germline CDR1 and CDR2 sequences are SGHRS and YFSETQ. The CDR3 extends over 14 amino acids. The CDR3, as DNA: TGCGCCAGCAGCTTGGCGGGACAGGGTGGCGAGCAGTACTTC. As protein: CASSLAGQGGEQYF.

V gene TRBV6-5 combines with J gene TRBJ2-2; 8 bases are shared with TRBD1. This CDR3 region has 15 residues. Germline V gives CDR1 MNHEY, CDR2 SVGAGI. With V trimmed by 6 bases and J by 6 bases, 9 bases remained unmatched. CDR3 sequence (DNA): TGTGCCAGCAGCCGAGGACAGGGTTGGTCCGGGGAGCTGTTTTTT. Residues: CASSRGQGWSGELFF.

This chain joins TRBV7-9 and TRBJ2-2; 7 bases match TRBD2. The germline V gene encodes CDR1 SEHNR and CDR2 FQNEAQ (reference sequence). The CDR3 has 14 residues. Unmatched junction bases numbered 5, after V lost 4 bases and J lost 6 bases. This chain's CDR3 is CASSSRLAPGELFF. The CDR3 nucleotides are TGTGCCAGCAGCTCGAGACTAGCTCCCGGGGAGCTGTTTTTT. Combining the CDR3 with reference TRBV7-9 and TRBJ2-2 gives the whole variable domain DTGVSQNPRHKITKRGQNVTFRCDPISEHNRLYWYRQTLGQGPEFLTYFQNEAQLEKSRLLSDRFSAERPKGSFSTLEIQRTEQGDSAMYLCASSSRLAPGELFFGEGSRLTVL.